These 27 T cell receptor beta chains came from one sample sequenced in a study of glioma-infiltrating T cells (dated by TCRdb to 2015 to 2016). Data came from an Illumina MiSeq. TCR alpha and beta CDR3 regions were amplified with the iRepertoire nested amplicon-rescue multiplex PCR (arm-PCR) platform from RNA. TCRdb reprocessed the public reads (quality trimming at Q25 with fastp, clone calling with MiXCR) and kept in-frame beta chains. Each entry merges the rows of one CDR3 protein and shows their most common DNA and genes. Present in this sample are approximately 400,000 distinct CDR3 sequences, roughly 41% of which were seen just once. The ten biggest clones cover approximately 12% of the sample. The sample taken for sequencing was glioma tissue, nonneoplastic brain tissue, or PBMCs (not recorded which). These receptors were collected from a human donor with low-grade glioma or glioblastoma, undergoing nonglioma brain surgery, or in good health (not recorded which).

This clonotype was seen at least ten times. The rearrangement uses TRBV6-1 and TRBJ2-3; the match to TRBD2 covers 10 bases. The V gene's germline CDR1 is MNHNS and CDR2 SASEGT. Trimming at V came to 6 bases and at J to 3 bases, leaving 6 bases not matched to a gene. There are 15 residues in the CDR3. The CDR3 nucleotides read TGTGCCAGCAGCCAGCGGGGGGGCGCGACAGATACGCAGTATTTT. Amino acid sequence: CASSQRGGATDTQYF.

This rearrangement joins TRBV10-3 to TRBJ1-1; D gene uncertain. CDR1 ENHRY and CDR2 SYGVKD come from the germline V gene. This CDR3 region has 13 residues. V gave up 3 bases and J gave up 3 bases, with 8 bases separating them. The CDR3 here is CAISENPDTEAFF. The DNA for the CDR3 is TGTGCCATCAGTGAAAATCCGGACACTGAAGCTTTCTTT.

Many counts were recorded for this clonotype. V is TRBV27 and J is TRBJ2-3, with TRBD1 matching over 7 bases. J was trimmed by 2 bases and V by 1 base; bases with no gene match: 3. The CDR3 runs to 15 residues. The germline V gene encodes CDR1 MNHEY and CDR2 SMNVEV (reference sequence). CDR3 sequence reads: CASSLWTGYTDTQYF. The CDR3 DNA sequence: TGTGCCAGCAGTTTATGGACAGGCTACACAGATACGCAGTATTTT.

With regard to this clonotype: A read error is possible here, since a much larger clone lies one base away. The chain carries TRBV6-5 and TRBJ2-7; possibly TRBD2 for D (7 bases). This CDR3 is 14 amino acids long. From germline, CDR1 is MNHEY and CDR2 SVGAGI. This CDR3 is CTSSYPGGGHEQYF. Here the CDR3 DNA reads TGTACCAGCAGTTACCCGGGCGGGGGCCACGAGCAGTACTTC.

This clonotype showed up many times. The V and J genes are TRBV4-2 and TRBJ2-1, with a weak D call TRBD1 (5 bases). The CDR3 is made up of 12 amino acids. V gave up 1 base and J gave up 8 bases, with 6 bases separating them. Germline V CDR1 and CDR2: LGHNA, YNFKEQ. The CDR3 sequence: CASSQGGYEQFF. The CDR3 region has the DNA TGTGCCAGCAGCCAAGGGGGCTATGAGCAGTTCTTC.

In DNA form, the CDR3 reads TGTGCCAGCACCTCCTTAGCGGGAGCCTCCTACGAGCAGTACTTC. This codes for CASTSLAGASYEQYF. The V call is TRBV5-5, the J call TRBJ2-7; TRBD2 aligns across 9 bases. V trimming: 6 bases; J trimming: 0 bases; junction bases outside the gene matches: 7. CDR3 size: 15 residues. Germline V CDR1 and CDR2: SGHKS, YYEKEE (reference sequence).

This clonotype was seen a few times. The chain carries TRBV6-2 or TRBV6-3 and TRBJ1-1; D not certain. Germline V lookup: CDR1 MNHEY, CDR2 SVGEGT. The CDR3 loop spans 16 amino acids. V was pared by 2 bases and J by 0 bases, with 13 bases between. The CDR3 loop reads CASSYPGVFLNTEAFF. CDR3 DNA: TGTGCCAGCAGTTACCCCGGGGTATTTTTGAACACTGAAGCTTTCTTT.

There are a few counts of this clonotype. V usage is TRBV3-1 and J usage is TRBJ1-3; tentative D call: TRBD1 (5 bases). Trimming took off 5 bases at V and 0 bases at J, with 14 bases between the two ends. The CDR3 consists of 16 residues. CDR1 is LGHDT and CDR2 is YNNKEL in the germline V gene (reference sequence). The CDR3 loop is CASSTHGAFSGNTIYF. CDR3 in DNA: TGTGCCAGCAGCACCCACGGGGCCTTCTCTGGAAACACCATATATTTT.

The chain employs TRBV29-1 and TRBJ2-7, with TRBD1 as a possible D gene (5 bases). The CDR3 runs to 11 residues. Germline CDR1 reads SQVTM; CDR2 reads ANQGSEA. V was pared by 6 bases and J by 7 bases, with 13 bases between. The DNA of the CDR3 is TGCAGCGTCGCCACAGGATGGGAGCAGTACTTC. This encodes CSVATGWEQYF.

The V and J genes are TRBV19 and TRBJ2-5; 7 bases map to TRBD1. Germline CDR1 and CDR2: LNHDA and SQIVND (reference sequence). The CDR3 consists of 15 residues. V lost 4 bases to trimming and J lost 2 bases; unmatched junction nucleotides: 7. CDR3 in DNA: TGTGCCAGTAGTAAACGGGACAGATTACAAGAGACCCAGTACTTC. Protein product: CASSKRDRLQETQYF.

V usage is TRBV7-2 and J usage is TRBJ2-2, with D unclear. The V end lost 5 bases, the J end lost 4 bases, and 14 bases lay between the germline ends. From germline, CDR1 is SGHTA and CDR2 FQGNSA. The CDR3 sequence is 15 residues long. CDR3 sequence reads: CASSKEIAGTGELFF. The CDR3 DNA reads as TGTGCCAGCAGCAAAGAAATAGCAGGCACCGGGGAGCTGTTTTTT.

Ten or more counts support this clonotype. This chain joins TRBV25-1 and TRBJ2-3, with 7 bases fitting TRBD2. Trimming cost V 3 bases and J 2 bases; bases outside gene matches: 5. CDR1 is MGHDK and CDR2 is SYGVNS in the germline V gene. The CDR3 totals 15 residues. CDR3 protein: CASSDIGRITDTQYF. Here the CDR3 DNA reads TGTGCCAGCAGTGACATCGGGAGGATCACAGATACGCAGTATTTT.

The rearrangement joins TRBV3-1 to TRBJ2-5; no firm D call. Trimming took 0 bases from V and 0 from J, leaving 8 bases between them. Germline V gene sequence: CDR1 LGHDT, CDR2 YNNKEL (reference sequence). This CDR3 has 15 residues. The CDR3 bases are TGTGCCAGCAGCCAAGATATGTCTAACCAAGAGACCCAGTACTTC. Its translation is CASSQDMSNQETQYF.

This clonotype was counted only a few times. This sequence joins TRBV20-1 and TRBJ1-2; D unclear. The CDR3 is made up of 12 amino acids. Between the trimmed V and J ends, which lost 5 bases and 4 bases, there was a span of 11 bases. Germline loops: CDR1 DFQATT, CDR2 SNEGSKA (reference sequence). The CDR3 sequence is CSAPVGGYGYTF. Written as DNA, the CDR3 is TGCAGTGCTCCAGTGGGAGGCTATGGCTACACCTTC.

The chain carries TRBV7-9 and TRBJ2-2; D is uncertain. The CDR3 is 14 residues long. Germline lookup yields CDR1 SEHNR and CDR2 FQNEAQ (reference sequence). Trimming stripped 2 bases from V and 5 bases from J, with 9 bases between. Here the CDR3 DNA reads TGTGCCAGCAGCTTAAATAGAACTACCGGGGAGCTGTTTTTT. Protein: CASSLNRTTGELFF.

The genes are TRBV2 and TRBJ2-5, with D possibly TRBD2 on 5 matching bases. With 2 bases removed from V and 7 bases from J, the gap between germline ends came to 5 bases. The CDR3 loop spans 11 amino acids. Germline CDR1 reads SNHLY; CDR2 reads FYNNEI. Written as DNA, the CDR3 is TGTGCCAGCAGTGAAAGCGGGACCCAGTACTTC. Protein: CASSESGTQYF.

Comment on this clonotype: Being one base from a much bigger clone, this may be a read error. The chain combines TRBV6-2 or TRBV6-3 with TRBJ1-2, with D perhaps matching TRBD1 (5 bases). The CDR3 length is 14 residues. Germline-derived CDR1 and CDR2 are MNHEY and SVGEGT. The CDR3 region is CTSSFSGTENGYTF. In DNA form, the CDR3 reads TGTACCAGCAGTTTTTCCGGGACGGAGAATGGCTACACCTTC.

The chain uses TRBV3-1 and TRBJ1-5; 8 bases are shared with TRBD1. From germline, CDR1 is LGHDT and CDR2 YNNKEL (reference sequence). V shed 3 bases and J 4 bases; nucleotides not matched to a gene: 17. The CDR3 totals 19 residues. In DNA, the CDR3 is TGTGCCAGCAGCCATAAACAACGATATAAGGGACAGGTTAATCAGCCCCAGCATTTT. As protein: CASSHKQRYKGQVNQPQHF. Full variable domain (rest looked up from reference TRBV3-1 and TRBJ1-5): DTAVSQTPKYLVTQMGNDKSIKCEQNLGHDTMYWYKQDSKKFLKIMFSYNNKELIINETVPNRFSPKSPDKAHLNLHINSLELGDSAVYFCASSHKQRYKGQVNQPQHFGDGTRLSIL.

This clonotype was detected many times. The V gene is TRBV6-1, the J gene TRBJ1-1, with D possibly being TRBD1 (5 bases). The CDR3 contains 12 residues. Germline V lookup: CDR1 MNHNS, CDR2 SASEGT. V was shortened by 10 bases and J by 5 bases, with 14 bases between the two germline ends. CDR3 in DNA: TGTGCCATCCAAGGGGCCGGGACTGAAGCTTTCTTT. Residues: CAIQGAGTEAFF.

This clonotype was recorded many times. The genes are TRBV28 and TRBJ1-5; no reliable D call. The CDR3 covers 15 residues. V was shortened by 3 bases and J by 1 base, with 10 bases between the two germline ends. Germline-derived CDR1 and CDR2 are MDHEN and SYDVKM. In DNA form, the CDR3 reads TGTGCCAGCAGTTTGGAGGGATTCAGCAATCAGCCCCAGCATTTT. This gives the protein CASSLEGFSNQPQHF.

This clonotype was detected a few times. The gene calls are TRBV7-9 and TRBJ2-3, with D maybe TRBD1 (6 bases). CDR1 is SEHNR, CDR2 FQNEAQ, per germline (reference sequence). V was cut by 5 bases and J by 6 bases, with 12 bases left in between. The CDR3 runs 13 residues. The CDR3 here is CASSLRQGDTQYF. The CDR3 DNA follows: TGTGCCAGCAGCCTAAGGCAGGGGGATACGCAGTATTTT.

The gene calls are TRBV7-2 and TRBJ2-7, with D unresolved. The CDR3 has 16 residues. V was cut by 3 bases and J by 4 bases, with 19 bases left in between. Germline V gives CDR1 SGHTA, CDR2 FQGNSA. The chain's CDR3 is CASSFPPGLKKYEQYF. In DNA form, the CDR3 reads TGTGCCAGCAGCTTCCCGCCCGGCCTAAAGAAATACGAGCAGTACTTC.

On this clonotype: Possible read error: a much larger clone is one base away. The chain joins TRBV27 to TRBJ2-5; D is uncertain. Germline V lookup: CDR1 MNHEY, CDR2 SMNVEV (reference sequence). The ends were cut back, 6 bases at V and 2 bases at J, with 13 bases in the middle. The CDR3 is 14 residues long. CDR3 coding DNA: TGTGCCAGCAGCCAACACCTCCCTCAAGAGACCCAGTACTTC. Its protein product is CASSQHLPQETQYF.

In regard to this clonotype: It may be a read error: a sequence one base away is much more abundant. This chain joins TRBV28 and TRBJ1-1, with a weak D call TRBD1 (5 bases). The CDR3 totals 15 residues. Per the germline V gene, CDR1 is MDHEN and CDR2 is SYDVKM. The germline V and J ends were trimmed by 5 bases and 0 bases, with 13 bases remaining between them. CDR3 coding DNA: TGTGCCAGCAGTGGGGCGAACAGTTTGAACACTGAAGCTTTCTTT. It translates to CASSGANSLNTEAFF.

This clonotype was recorded a few times. The chain recombines TRBV12-3 or TRBV12-4 with TRBJ1-1; D remains unclear. V lost 2 bases and J 5 bases, leaving 9 bases between the germline ends. The CDR3 consists of 13 residues. The CDR3 reads CASSLNLETEAFF. The CDR3 region has the DNA TGTGCCAGCAGTTTAAACTTGGAAACTGAAGCTTTCTTT.

This clonotype was recorded many times. This chain uses TRBV24-1 with TRBJ1-2, with D maybe TRBD1 (6 bases). The V end was cut by 2 bases, the J end by 4 bases, with 13 bases between. CDR1 and CDR2 from the germline V gene are KGHDR and SFDVKD. The CDR3 has 15 amino acids. The CDR3 DNA reads as TGTGCCACCAGTGATTGGGGCAGGGGCGGCTATGGCTACACCTTC. It is translated as CATSDWGRGGYGYTF.

V and J are TRBV27 and TRBJ2-7; no clear D. With 8 bases removed from V and 2 bases from J, the gap between germline ends came to 19 bases. This CDR3 has 15 amino acids. Per germline, CDR1 MNHEY and CDR2 SMNVEV (reference sequence). The DNA for the CDR3 is TGTGCCAGCCAATCACAGCGAAATGTTCCCTACGAGCAGTACTTC. It yields the protein CASQSQRNVPYEQYF.